This is a list of T cell receptor beta chains from one sample in a study of regulatory T cells in long-lasting Graves disease. TCRdb independently ran MiXCR on the multiplex PCR reads; one entry per CDR3 protein. The table records about 460,000 distinct CDR3 sequences, approximately 14% of them present only once. In addition, the sample was reused for a study of T cells in Graves' hyperthyroidism and ophthalmopathy.

The specimen was peripheral blood mononuclear cells (PBMCs), collected at new diagnosis, from a patient treated with antithyroid drugs. The receptors here all came from a woman between 50 and 59 years old with Graves disease. CDR3s include the opening cysteine and the closing phenylalanine or tryptophan. A D gene is named only where the DNA matches it firmly. Size values are once, few and many counts, or a class for expanded clones, and some rows have none.

J gene: TRBJ2-1
D gene: TRBD2
V gene: TRBV7-3
clone size: NA
CDR3 protein: CASRGLAVLDEQFF
CDR3 DNA: TGTGCCAGCAGGGGACTAGCGGTTTTGGATGAGCAGTTCTTC

J gene: TRBJ2-6
D gene: TRBD1
V gene: TRBV6-1
clone size: NA
CDR3 protein: CASSRTGGSGANVLTF
CDR3 DNA: TGTGCCAGCAGTCGGACAGGCGGCTCTGGGGCCAACGTCCTGACTTTC

J gene: TRBJ2-5
D gene: TRBD2
V gene: TRBV20-1
clone size: many
CDR3 protein: CSAQVAGGETQYF
CDR3 DNA: TGCAGTGCTCAAGTAGCGGGAGGGGAGACCCAGTACTTC

J gene: TRBJ2-7
D gene: NA
V gene: TRBV28
clone size: many
CDR3 protein: CATRSSNYEQYF
CDR3 DNA: TGTGCCACCCGCAGCTCAAACTACGAGCAGTACTTC

J gene: TRBJ2-2
D gene: NA
V gene: TRBV9
clone size: few
CDR3 protein: CASSVRDTSTGELFF
CDR3 DNA: TGTGCCAGCAGCGTAAGGGACACGAGCACCGGGGAGCTGTTTTTT

J gene: TRBJ2-1
D gene: NA
V gene: TRBV19
clone size: few
CDR3 protein: CASSPPPASYNEQFF
CDR3 DNA: TGTGCCAGTAGTCCCCCCCCGGCTAGCTACAATGAGCAGTTCTTC

J gene: TRBJ1-3
D gene: TRBD1
V gene: TRBV9
clone size: NA
CDR3 protein: CASSTSGTGVAGNTIYF
CDR3 DNA: TGTGCCAGCAGCACCTCCGGGACAGGGGTCGCTGGAAACACCATATATTTT

J gene: TRBJ2-1
D gene: TRBD2
V gene: TRBV19
clone size: many
CDR3 protein: CASKAGGRPNEQFF
CDR3 DNA: TGTGCCAGTAAGGCGGGAGGGCGCCCCAATGAGCAGTTCTTC

J gene: TRBJ2-7
D gene: TRBD2
V gene: TRBV7-3
clone size: many
CDR3 protein: CASSLRTSGRDYEQYF
CDR3 DNA: TGTGCCAGCAGCTTAAGGACTAGCGGGAGGGACTACGAGCAGTACTTC

J gene: TRBJ2-1
D gene: NA
V gene: TRBV27
clone size: many
CDR3 protein: CASSLSLPSDEQFF
CDR3 DNA: TGTGCCAGCAGTTTATCGTTACCGAGCGATGAGCAGTTCTTC

J gene: TRBJ2-3
D gene: TRBD1
V gene: TRBV9
clone size: NA
CDR3 protein: CASSAWTGGPDTQYF
CDR3 DNA: TGTGCCAGCAGCGCCTGGACAGGGGGCCCAGATACGCAGTATTTT

J gene: TRBJ2-7
D gene: TRBD1
V gene: TRBV5-1
clone size: few
CDR3 protein: CASGGTGKYEQYF
CDR3 DNA: TGCGCCAGCGGCGGGACAGGGAAGTACGAGCAGTACTTC

J gene: TRBJ2-1
D gene: NA
V gene: TRBV5-1
clone size: many
CDR3 protein: CASMKGSSYNEQFF
CDR3 DNA: TGCGCCAGCATGAAAGGGAGCTCCTACAATGAGCAGTTCTTC

J gene: TRBJ2-2
D gene: NA
V gene: TRBV11-3
clone size: many
CDR3 protein: CASSSLARANTGELFF
CDR3 DNA: TGTGCCAGCAGCTCCCTAGCGAGGGCGAACACCGGGGAGCTGTTTTTT

J gene: TRBJ1-2
D gene: TRBD1
V gene: TRBV29-1
clone size: many
CDR3 protein: CSVGTGEDYGYTF
CDR3 DNA: TGCAGCGTCGGGACAGGGGAGGACTATGGCTACACCTTC

J gene: TRBJ1-4
D gene: NA
V gene: TRBV6-2/TRBV6-3
clone size: NA
CDR3 protein: CASSYSWQTSEKLFF
CDR3 DNA: TGTGCCAGCAGTTACTCGTGGCAGACGAGCGAAAAACTGTTTTTT

J gene: TRBJ1-1
D gene: NA
V gene: TRBV3-1
clone size: many
CDR3 protein: CASSQFYEGAFF
CDR3 DNA: TGTGCCAGCAGCCAATTTTACGAGGGAGCTTTCTTT

J gene: TRBJ2-5
D gene: NA
V gene: TRBV7-2
clone size: many
CDR3 protein: CASSLAREETQYF
CDR3 DNA: TGTGCCAGCAGCTTAGCCAGGGAGGAGACCCAGTACTTC

J gene: TRBJ1-4
D gene: TRBD1
V gene: TRBV7-8
clone size: many
CDR3 protein: CASSLDRVKVEKLFF
CDR3 DNA: TGTGCCAGCAGCTTGGACAGGGTAAAGGTTGAAAAACTGTTTTTT

J gene: TRBJ2-1
D gene: TRBD2
V gene: TRBV7-9
clone size: once
CDR3 protein: CASSPEGGRGYNDQFF
CDR3 DNA: TGTGCCAGCAGCCCTGAGGGCGGGAGAGGTTACAATGATCAGTTCTTC

J gene: TRBJ2-7
D gene: TRBD2
V gene: TRBV12-3/TRBV12-4
clone size: NA
CDR3 protein: CASSPPGLAGVVDEQYF
CDR3 DNA: TGTGCCAGCAGTCCTCCCGGACTAGCGGGAGTAGTAGACGAGCAGTACTTC

J gene: TRBJ2-5
D gene: NA
V gene: TRBV18
clone size: few
CDR3 protein: CASSPTRRQETQYF
CDR3 DNA: TGTGCCAGCTCACCGACTAGGCGGCAAGAGACCCAGTACTTC

J gene: TRBJ1-1
D gene: NA
V gene: TRBV11-2
clone size: many
CDR3 protein: CASSLASYVGAFF
CDR3 DNA: TGTGCCAGCAGCTTAGCCAGTTATGTAGGAGCTTTCTTT

J gene: TRBJ1-5
D gene: TRBD1
V gene: TRBV19
clone size: few
CDR3 protein: CASNPGGARDHQPQHF
CDR3 DNA: TGTGCCAGTAATCCAGGGGGGGCGCGGGACCATCAGCCCCAGCATTTT

J gene: TRBJ2-1
D gene: NA
V gene: TRBV3-1
clone size: many
CDR3 protein: CASSPRVAEYNEQFF
CDR3 DNA: TGTGCCAGCAGCCCCCGGGTAGCGGAATACAATGAGCAGTTCTTC

J gene: TRBJ2-1
D gene: TRBD2
V gene: TRBV12-3/TRBV12-4
clone size: many
CDR3 protein: CASRTSGTGYNEQFF
CDR3 DNA: TGTGCCAGCAGAACTAGCGGGACGGGCTACAATGAGCAGTTCTTC

J gene: TRBJ2-7
D gene: TRBD1
V gene: TRBV4-1
clone size: few
CDR3 protein: CASSQWIGTGSEHEQYF
CDR3 DNA: TGCGCCAGCAGCCAATGGATCGGGACAGGGAGTGAGCACGAGCAGTACTTC

J gene: TRBJ1-6
D gene: NA
V gene: TRBV9
clone size: NA
CDR3 protein: CASSAGEGRKSNSPLHF
CDR3 DNA: TGTGCCAGCAGCGCGGGGGAGGGGCGGAAATCTAATTCACCCCTCCACTTT

J gene: TRBJ1-1
D gene: TRBD1
V gene: TRBV6-1
clone size: few
CDR3 protein: CASSPWTGVNTEAFF
CDR3 DNA: TGTGCCAGCAGTCCCTGGACAGGGGTCAACACTGAAGCTTTCTTT

J gene: TRBJ1-2
D gene: NA
V gene: TRBV6-5
clone size: many
CDR3 protein: CASSYGVPYGYTF
CDR3 DNA: TGTGCCAGCAGTTACGGGGTTCCCTATGGCTACACCTTC

J gene: TRBJ2-7
D gene: TRBD1
V gene: TRBV11-2
clone size: NA
CDR3 protein: CASQRGPGFYEQYF
CDR3 DNA: TGTGCCAGCCAAAGGGGGCCAGGGTTTTACGAGCAGTACTTC

J gene: TRBJ2-3
D gene: TRBD1
V gene: TRBV5-1
clone size: few
CDR3 protein: CASSHGQGAGSDTQYF
CDR3 DNA: TGCGCCAGCAGCCACGGACAGGGGGCAGGCTCAGATACGCAGTATTTT

J gene: TRBJ2-1
D gene: TRBD1
V gene: TRBV27
clone size: NA
CDR3 protein: CASKQTGDPYNEQFF
CDR3 DNA: TGTGCCAGCAAACAAACAGGGGACCCCTACAATGAGCAGTTCTTC

J gene: TRBJ2-5
D gene: TRBD2
V gene: TRBV6-5
clone size: many
CDR3 protein: CASSYMRVAGGLETQYF
CDR3 DNA: TGTGCCAGCAGTTACATGAGGGTAGCGGGAGGGTTGGAGACCCAGTACTTC

J gene: TRBJ2-3
D gene: NA
V gene: TRBV7-9
clone size: many
CDR3 protein: CASSPTGDGLDTQYF
CDR3 DNA: TGTGCCAGCAGCCCGACAGGAGATGGGTTAGATACGCAGTATTTT

J gene: TRBJ2-1
D gene: TRBD1
V gene: TRBV10-3
clone size: NA
CDR3 protein: CAISPGTGGSLGEQFF
CDR3 DNA: TGTGCCATCAGCCCCGGGACAGGGGGCTCCTTGGGTGAGCAGTTCTTC

J gene: TRBJ2-3
D gene: TRBD2
V gene: TRBV28
clone size: few
CDR3 protein: CASSLGSGLTDTQYF
CDR3 DNA: TGTGCCAGCAGTTTGGGTAGCGGGTTGACAGATACGCAGTATTTT

J gene: TRBJ2-1
D gene: TRBD2
V gene: TRBV30
clone size: many
CDR3 protein: CAWSHKGLAGGQGTMDEQFF
CDR3 DNA: TGTGCCTGGAGTCATAAGGGGCTAGCGGGAGGGCAGGGTACGATGGATGAGCAGTTCTTC

J gene: TRBJ1-1
D gene: NA
V gene: TRBV12-3/TRBV12-4
clone size: many
CDR3 protein: CASSLAPPGTEAFF
CDR3 DNA: TGTGCCAGCAGTTTGGCCCCACCGGGGACTGAAGCTTTCTTT

J gene: TRBJ2-7
D gene: TRBD2
V gene: TRBV27
clone size: NA
CDR3 protein: CASSFGLAEGEQYF
CDR3 DNA: TGTGCCAGCAGTTTCGGACTAGCGGAGGGCGAGCAGTACTTC

J gene: TRBJ2-7
D gene: TRBD2
V gene: TRBV15
clone size: few
CDR3 protein: CATREGLGSIDEQYF
CDR3 DNA: TGTGCCACCAGAGAGGGACTAGGGTCAATAGACGAGCAGTACTTC

J gene: TRBJ2-7
D gene: NA
V gene: TRBV7-2
clone size: NA
CDR3 protein: CASSLEAGTYEQYF
CDR3 DNA: TGTGCCAGCAGCTTAGAGGCCGGAACCTACGAGCAGTACTTC